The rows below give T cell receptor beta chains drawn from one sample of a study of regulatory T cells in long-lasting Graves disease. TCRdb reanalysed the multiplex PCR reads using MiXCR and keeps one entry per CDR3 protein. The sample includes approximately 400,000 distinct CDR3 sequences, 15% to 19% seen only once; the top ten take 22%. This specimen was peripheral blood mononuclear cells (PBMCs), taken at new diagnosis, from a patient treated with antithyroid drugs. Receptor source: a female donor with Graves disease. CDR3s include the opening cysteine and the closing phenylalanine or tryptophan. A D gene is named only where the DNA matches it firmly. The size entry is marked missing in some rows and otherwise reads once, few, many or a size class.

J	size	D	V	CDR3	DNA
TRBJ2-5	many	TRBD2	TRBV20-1	CSASTTSRETQYF	TGCAGTGCTTCAACGACTAGCCGCGAGACCCAGTACTTC
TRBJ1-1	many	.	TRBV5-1	CASSLDGSEAFF	TGCGCCAGCAGCTTGGACGGCTCTGAAGCTTTCTTT
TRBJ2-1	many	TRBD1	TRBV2	CASSTPGTGGVKPSLRQFF	TGTGCCAGCAGTACCCCCGGGACAGGGGGCGTTAAACCCTCTCTTCGGCAGTTCTTC
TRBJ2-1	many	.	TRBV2	CASSDSTPRDHNEQFF	TGTGCCAGCAGTGACTCGACTCCCCGGGACCACAATGAGCAGTTCTTC
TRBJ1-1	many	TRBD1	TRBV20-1	CSARGQGTTEAFF	TGCAGTGCGAGAGGACAGGGGACCACTGAAGCTTTCTTT
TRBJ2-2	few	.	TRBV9	CASSPSLHGELFF	TGTGCCAGCAGCCCTAGTCTTCACGGGGAGCTGTTTTTT
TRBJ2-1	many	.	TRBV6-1	CASGRGTYNEQFF	TGTGCCAGTGGGAGGGGGACATACAATGAGCAGTTCTTC
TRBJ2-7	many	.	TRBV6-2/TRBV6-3	CATARRQAYEQYF	TGTGCCACCGCCCGCCGGCAGGCCTACGAGCAGTACTTC
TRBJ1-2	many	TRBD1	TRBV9	CASSVRDRGLRYGYTF	TGTGCCAGCAGCGTTCGGGACAGGGGCCTTAGGTATGGCTACACCTTC
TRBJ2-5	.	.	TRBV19	CASSSSLGRAFIETQYF	TGTGCCAGTAGTTCCTCCTTGGGACGCGCGTTTATCGAGACCCAGTACTTC
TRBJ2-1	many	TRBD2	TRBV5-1	CASSAGTSGDLTYNEQFF	TGCGCCAGCAGCGCCGGGACTAGCGGGGATCTGACCTACAATGAGCAGTTCTTC
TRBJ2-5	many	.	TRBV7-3	CASSSSAIRGQETQYF	TGTGCCAGCAGCTCAAGTGCTATACGGGGCCAAGAGACCCAGTACTTC
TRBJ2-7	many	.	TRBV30	CAWNGGLGEQYF	TGTGCCTGGAACGGGGGCCTTGGCGAGCAGTACTTC
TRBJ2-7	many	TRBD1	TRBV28	CASSKPGTGKFEQYF	TGTGCCAGCAGTAAGCCCGGGACAGGGAAGTTCGAGCAGTACTTC
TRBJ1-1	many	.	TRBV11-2	CALGGGWSTEAFF	TGTGCTCTTGGGGGGGGTTGGAGCACTGAAGCTTTCTTT
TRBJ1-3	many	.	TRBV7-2	CASSLGGREGSHTIYF	TGTGCCAGCAGCTTAGGTGGCAGGGAGGGCTCTCACACCATATATTTT
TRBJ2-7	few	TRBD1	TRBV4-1	CASSQDAGGSYEQYF	TGCGCCAGCAGCCAAGATGCAGGGGGCTCCTACGAGCAGTACTTC
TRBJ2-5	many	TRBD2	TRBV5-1	CASSLASGQETQYF	TGCGCCAGCAGCTTAGCTAGCGGTCAAGAGACCCAGTACTTC
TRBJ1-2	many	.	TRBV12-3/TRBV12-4	CASSLGSGSREDYGYTF	TGTGCCAGCAGTTTAGGGTCGGGATCCCGCGAGGACTATGGCTACACCTTC
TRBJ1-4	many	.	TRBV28	CASNGGGEKLFF	TGTGCCAGCAACGGGGGAGGCGAAAAACTGTTTTTT
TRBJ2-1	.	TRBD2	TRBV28	CASSSSGGAGNEQFF	TGTGCCAGCAGTTCCAGCGGGGGGGCTGGGAATGAGCAGTTCTTC
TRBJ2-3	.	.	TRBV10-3	CAIGRPARTDTQYF	TGTGCCATCGGCCGACCAGCCAGGACAGATACGCAGTATTTT
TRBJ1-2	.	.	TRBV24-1	CATSAPLTGYTF	TGTGCCACCAGTGCCCCGTTAACTGGCTACACCTTC
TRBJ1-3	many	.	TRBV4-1	CASSWRQNPGENTIYF	TGCGCCAGCAGCTGGAGACAAAACCCGGGGGAAAACACCATATATTTT
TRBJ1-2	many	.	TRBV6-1	CASSEGDGGGYTF	TGTGCCAGCAGTGAAGGGGATGGGGGAGGCTACACCTTC
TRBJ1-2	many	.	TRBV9	CASSVALENYGYTF	TGTGCCAGCAGCGTAGCTCTGGAGAACTATGGCTACACCTTC
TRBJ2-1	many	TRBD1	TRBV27	CASSLEGLTGQGDEQFF	TGTGCCAGCAGTTTAGAGGGCCTTACGGGCCAGGGGGATGAGCAGTTCTTC
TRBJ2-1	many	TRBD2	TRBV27	CASSLSKGLAGSYNEQFF	TGTGCCAGCAGTTTATCGAAGGGCCTAGCGGGAAGCTACAATGAGCAGTTCTTC
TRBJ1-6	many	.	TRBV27	CASSLCGLGGNSPLHF	TGTGCCAGCAGTTTATGCGGGTTAGGCGGGAATTCACCCCTCCACTTT
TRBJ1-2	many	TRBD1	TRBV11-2	CASRGQGLYGYTF	TGTGCCAGCAGGGGACAGGGTCTCTATGGCTACACCTTC
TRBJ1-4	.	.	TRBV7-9	CASSLCRRRCNEKLFF	TGTGCCAGCAGCTTATGTAGACGGCGGTGTAATGAAAAACTGTTTTTT
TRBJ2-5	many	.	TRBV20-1	CSARETVPRVGTQYF	TGCAGTGCTAGAGAGACAGTACCAAGGGTAGGGACCCAGTACTTC
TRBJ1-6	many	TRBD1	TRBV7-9	CASRSDRVDNSPLHF	TGTGCCAGCAGGTCCGACAGGGTGGACAATTCACCCCTCCACTTT
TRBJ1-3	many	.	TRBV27	CASSLSDSGNTIYF	TGTGCCAGCAGTTTAAGCGACTCTGGAAACACCATATATTTT
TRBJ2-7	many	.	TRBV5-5	CASSVDPYEQYF	TGTGCCAGCAGCGTAGACCCGTACGAGCAGTACTTC
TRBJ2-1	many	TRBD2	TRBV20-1	CSATSGGALYNEQFF	TGCAGTGCAACAAGCGGGGGGGCCCTGTACAATGAGCAGTTCTTC
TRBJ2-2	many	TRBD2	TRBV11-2	CASSLRLAGAGELFF	TGTGCCAGCAGCTTACGCCTAGCGGGAGCCGGGGAGCTGTTTTTT
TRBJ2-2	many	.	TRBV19	CASTPEGLNTGELFF	TGTGCCAGTACCCCGGAGGGCCTCAACACCGGGGAGCTGTTTTTT
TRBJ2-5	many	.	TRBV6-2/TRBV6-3	CASSVFEKETQYF	TGTGCCAGCAGTGTATTTGAAAAAGAGACCCAGTACTTC
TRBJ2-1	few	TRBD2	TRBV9	CASGPRTAGGLNNEQFF	TGTGCCAGCGGCCCCCGTACCGCGGGGGGCCTTAACAATGAGCAGTTCTTC
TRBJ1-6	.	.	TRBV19	CASNADALRANSPLHF	TGTGCCAGTAACGCCGACGCGCTAAGGGCAAATTCACCCCTCCACTTT
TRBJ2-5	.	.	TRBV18	CASSPQYQETQYF	TGTGCCAGCTCACCTCAGTACCAAGAGACCCAGTACTTC
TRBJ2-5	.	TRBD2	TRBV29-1	CSVVGGGEETQYF	TGCAGCGTTGTTGGGGGAGGGGAAGAGACCCAGTACTTT
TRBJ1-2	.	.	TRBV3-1	CASSQGSGRWGYGYTF	TGTGCCAGCAGCCAAGGATCTGGACGCTGGGGTTATGGCTACACCTTC
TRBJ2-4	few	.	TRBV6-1	CASSSRPGGGIAKNIQYF	TGTGCCAGCAGCTCCAGGCCAGGGGGGGGGATAGCCAAAAACATTCAGTACTTC
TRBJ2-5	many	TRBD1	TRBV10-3	CAISNRDSQETQYF	TGTGCCATCAGTAACCGGGACAGCCAAGAGACCCAGTACTTC
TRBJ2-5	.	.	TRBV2	CASRPPVGGDQETQYF	TGTGCCAGCAGACCCCCTGTTGGGGGTGATCAAGAGACCCAGTACTTC